This T cell receptor beta chain was documented in a study of post-analysis software for immune sequencing data. Study as a whole: Courses of disease covered relapsing-remitting, secondary progressive and progressive-relapsing multiple sclerosis. Study-wide findings and caveats: Significantly lower normalized Chao1 diversity was found in patients with multiple sclerosis relative to controls. Patients carried several TRBV segments more frequently than controls did, and TRBV5-6, TRBV5-1 and TRBV20-1 were among them.

Germline loops: CDR1 DFQATT, CDR2 SNEGSKA (reference sequence). The J segment lost 5 bases and the V segment lost 6 bases, leaving 9 bases of the junction unmatched. This CDR3 region has 14 residues. The table lists this clonotype with a few counts. As yet, its antigen is unknown. Presence of unique molecular identifiers characterized the TCR beta cDNA libraries. TCRdb processed the PCR reads anew with MiXCR; each CDR3 protein has one entry. This table has some 260,000 distinct CDR3 sequences, 30% to 45% appearing once. The chain combines TRBV20-1 with TRBJ1-1; 10 nucleotides line up with TRBD1. Sample: blood. This receptor was obtained from a girl aged 10 to 17 with multiple sclerosis. DNA for the CDR3: TGCAGTGCAAGATTGACAGGGGGCTATACTGAAGCTTTCTTT. It translates to CSARLTGGYTEAFF.